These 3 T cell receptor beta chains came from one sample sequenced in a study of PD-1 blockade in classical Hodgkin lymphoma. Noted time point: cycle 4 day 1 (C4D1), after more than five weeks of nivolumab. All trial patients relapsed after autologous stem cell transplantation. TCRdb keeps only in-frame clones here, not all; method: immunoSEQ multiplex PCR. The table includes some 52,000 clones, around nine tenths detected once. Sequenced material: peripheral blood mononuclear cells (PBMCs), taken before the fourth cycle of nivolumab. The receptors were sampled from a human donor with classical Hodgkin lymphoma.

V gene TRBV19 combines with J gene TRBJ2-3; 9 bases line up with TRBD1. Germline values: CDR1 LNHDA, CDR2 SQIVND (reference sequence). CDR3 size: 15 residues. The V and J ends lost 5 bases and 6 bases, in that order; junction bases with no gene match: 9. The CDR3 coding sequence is TGTGCCAGTAGTCTCGGGGACAGGGATGGCGATACGCAGTATTTT. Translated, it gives CASSLGDRDGDTQYF.

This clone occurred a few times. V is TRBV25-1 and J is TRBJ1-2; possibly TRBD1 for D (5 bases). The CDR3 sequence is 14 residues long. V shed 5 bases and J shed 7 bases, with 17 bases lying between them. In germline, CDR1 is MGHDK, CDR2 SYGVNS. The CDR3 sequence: CASSNQGTSGGYTF. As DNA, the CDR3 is TGTGCCAGCAGTAACCAAGGGACGTCGGGTGGCTACACCTTC.

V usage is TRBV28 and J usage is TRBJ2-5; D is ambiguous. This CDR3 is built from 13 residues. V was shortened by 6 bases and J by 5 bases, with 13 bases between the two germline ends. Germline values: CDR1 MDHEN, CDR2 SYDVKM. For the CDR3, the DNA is TGTGCCAGCAGGCACGCCGACTTGGAGACCCAGTACTTC. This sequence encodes CASRHADLETQYF.